What follows are 27 T cell receptor beta chains derived from one specimen sequenced in a study of blood T cell repertoires in COVID-19. The method was immunoSEQ multiplex PCR; TCRdb's version includes in-frame clones alone and lacks a portion of them. Of around 180,000 clones in the sample, approximately 80% were seen once. The specimen was peripheral blood. The receptors derive from a human donor in a cohort sampled during active COVID-19.

The rearrangement uses TRBV15 and TRBJ1-1; TRBD1 aligns across 8 bases. The V gene's germline CDR1 is LNHNV and CDR2 YYDKDF (reference sequence). After removal of 5 bases from V and 2 bases from J, the junction contained 7 bases not matched to a gene. This CDR3 contains 15 residues. CDR3 in amino acids: CATSSRTGINTEAFF. The CDR3 DNA follows: TGTGCCACCAGCTCTCGGACAGGGATCAACACTGAAGCTTTCTTT.

The CDR3: CASSQGEGNTIYF. The CDR3 bases are TGTGCCAGCAGCCAAGGGGAGGGAAACACCATATATTTT. This chain links TRBV3-1 (or the pseudogene TRBV3-2) with TRBJ1-3; no reliable D call. The germline V gene has CDR1 LGHDT and CDR2 YNNKEL (reference sequence). The CDR3 is 13 amino acids. Trimming removed 1 base from V and 4 bases from J, with 5 bases in between.

J is TRBJ2-1 and V is TRBV24-1; no firm D call. The V end lost 6 bases, the J end lost 4 bases, and 6 bases lay between the germline ends. Germline V lookup: CDR1 KGHDR, CDR2 SFDVKD. The CDR3 is made up of 12 amino acids. DNA for the CDR3: TGTGCCACCAGTAACAGTTACAATGAGCAGTTCTTC. It translates to CATSNSYNEQFF.

The chain links TRBV12-3 or TRBV12-4 to TRBJ1-1, with a possible D match to TRBD1 (5 bases). V lost 6 bases to trimming and J lost 4 bases, with 12 bases between them. The CDR3 extends over 13 amino acids. CDR3 nucleotides: TGTGCCAGCAGGGAACAGGAATCCACTGAAGCTTTCTTT. It translates to CASREQESTEAFF.

CDR3 loop: CASSVGTGILEKLFF. The CDR3 DNA reads as TGTGCCAGCAGCGTAGGGACAGGGATTCTTGAAAAACTGTTTTTT. The chain links TRBV9 to TRBJ1-4, with TRBD1 matching over 8 bases. CDR1 SGDLS and CDR2 YYNGEE come from the germline V gene. J was trimmed by 7 bases and V by 0 bases; bases with no gene match: 5. The CDR3 totals 15 residues.

The gene calls are TRBV4-1 and TRBJ2-7; weak D call: TRBD2 (5 bases). There are 14 residues in the CDR3. The V gene's germline CDR1 is MGHRA and CDR2 YSYEKL. V lost 1 base and J 6 bases, leaving 13 bases between the germline ends. The CDR3 DNA reads as TGCGCCAGCAGCCAAGGTGACGGGGATCTCGAGCAGTACTTC. Residues: CASSQGDGDLEQYF.

In this sample, this clone turned up once. The V and J genes are TRBV5-1 and TRBJ2-5; 8 nucleotides agree with TRBD2. The CDR3 has 19 amino acids. CDR1 is SGHRS and CDR2 is YFSETQ in the germline V gene. The V gene end was trimmed by 4 bases and the J gene end by 0 bases; junction bases not matched to a gene: 17. CDR3: CASSPWVGGRGGNQETQYF. The CDR3 bases are TGCGCCAGCAGCCCGTGGGTCGGGGGGCGCGGGGGGAACCAAGAGACCCAGTACTTC.

This clone showed up just a few times. The CDR3 nucleotides read TGTGCCAGCAGCTTAAGGGCAGACGGGGACACTGAAGCTTTCTTT. It yields the protein CASSLRADGDTEAFF. V and J are TRBV13 and TRBJ1-1; D gene unclear. Germline CDR1 and CDR2: PRHDT and FYEKMQ (reference sequence). This CDR3 has 15 residues. V shed 2 bases and J shed 3 bases, with 13 bases lying between them.

The rearrangement joins TRBV4-1 to TRBJ2-2; 9 bases map to TRBD2. Trimming removed 2 bases from V and 6 bases from J; junction bases left unmatched: 10. Looked up from germline, CDR1 is MGHRA and CDR2 is YSYEKL. The CDR3 consists of 17 residues. The CDR3 loop is CASSQRVAGGPAGELFF. For the CDR3, the DNA is TGCGCCAGCAGCCAACGGGTTGCGGGGGGGCCTGCCGGGGAGCTGTTTTTT.

The chain has TRBV2 and TRBJ2-7; a possible D gene is TRBD2 (5 bases). Germline assignment: CDR1 SNHLY and CDR2 FYNNEI. The germline V and J ends were trimmed by 6 bases and 1 base, with 13 bases remaining between them. This CDR3 is built from 14 residues. DNA of the CDR3: TGTGCCAGCAGGACCGGGGTAGAATCCTACGAGCAGTACTTC. Translated: CASRTGVESYEQYF.

Of note for this clone: Other DNA variants within this sample encode the same CDR3. The V call is TRBV9, the J call TRBJ1-4; TRBD1 aligns across 7 bases. The CDR3 consists of 15 residues. Germline loops: CDR1 SGDLS, CDR2 YYNGEE. The ends lost 0 bases at V and 3 bases at J; junction bases unmatched: 2. For the CDR3, the DNA is TGTGCCAGCAGCGTAGCCGGGACAGCTAATGAAAAACTGTTTTTT. Amino acids: CASSVAGTANEKLFF.

The table lists this clone with a few counts. The rearrangement uses TRBV4-1 and TRBJ1-3; D possibly corresponds to TRBD1 (6 bases). Germline-derived CDR1 and CDR2 are MGHRA and YSYEKL. Trimming took 0 bases from V and 0 from J, leaving 12 bases between them. The CDR3 is 17 amino acids. The CDR3 DNA is TGCGCCAGCAGCCAAGATTCCGACAGGTTCTCTGGAAACACCATATATTTT. It specifies CASSQDSDRFSGNTIYF.

The chain uses TRBV10-3 and TRBJ1-1; tentative D call: TRBD1 (5 bases). CDR1 and CDR2 from the germline V gene are ENHRY and SYGVKD. Trimming took off 2 bases at V and 2 bases at J, with 15 bases between the two ends. The CDR3 is 16 amino acids. The CDR3 sequence: CAISEPRGSSNTEAFF. The CDR3 coding sequence is TGTGCCATCAGTGAGCCGCGGGGGTCGAGCAACACTGAAGCTTTCTTT.

The sample holds a few counts of this clone. DNA for the CDR3: TGTGCCAGCAGCTTACCAGGGTGGTCCGGGGAGCTGTTTTTT. Its translation: CASSLPGWSGELFF. The chain uses TRBV7-8 and TRBJ2-2; D perhaps matches TRBD1 (5 bases). Germline loops: CDR1 SGHVS, CDR2 FQNEAQ. The CDR3 consists of 14 residues. V dropped 2 bases and J dropped 6 bases, with 10 bases sitting between them.

This chain joins TRBV27 and TRBJ2-3; 9 nucleotides line up with TRBD1. Germline V gene data show CDR1 as MNHEY and CDR2 as SMNVEV (reference sequence). The V gene end was trimmed by 3 bases and the J gene end by 9 bases; junction bases not matched to a gene: 16. The CDR3 extends over 17 amino acids. The DNA for the CDR3 is TGTGCCAGCAGTTTCTCCCAACAGGGGGCTTATGGGGTCACGCAGTATTTT. It yields the protein CASSFSQQGAYGVTQYF.

The rearrangement uses TRBV5-4 and TRBJ2-7; maybe TRBD1 (5 bases). Trimming removed 5 bases at V and 1 base at J, with 16 bases between. The CDR3 length is 15 residues. The germline V gene has CDR1 SGHNT and CDR2 YYREEE (reference sequence). In DNA, the CDR3 is TGTGCCAGCAGGGACCCGACAGACACATCCTACGAGCAGTACTTC. Its translation: CASRDPTDTSYEQYF. Together with reference TRBV5-4 and TRBJ2-7, the CDR3 gives the full variable domain: ETGVTQSPTHLIKTRGQQVTLRCSSQSGHNTVSWYQQALGQGPQFIFQYYREEENGRGNFPPRFSGLQFPNYSSELNVNALELDDSALYLCASRDPTDTSYEQYFGPGTRLTVT.

The chain carries TRBV25-1 and TRBJ1-3, with 7 nucleotides matching TRBD1. Germline V gene lookup returns CDR1 MGHDK and CDR2 SYGVNS. The CDR3 totals 15 residues. J gave up 0 bases and V 1 base, and 0 bases lay outside the gene matches. The CDR3 reads CASSEWTGSGNTIYF. CDR3 DNA: TGTGCCAGCAGTGAATGGACAGGCTCTGGAAACACCATATATTTT. The full variable domain, with the rest looked up from reference TRBV25-1 and TRBJ1-3, is EADIYQTPRYLVIGTGKKITLECSQTMGHDKMYWYQQDPGMELHLIHYSYGVNSTEKGDLSSESTVSRIRTEHFPLTLESARPSHTSQYLCASSEWTGSGNTIYFGEGSWLTVV.

The genes are TRBV21-1 and TRBJ1-5. TRBV21-1 counts as a pseudogene. The CDR3 runs 18 residues. The CDR3 nucleotides read TGTGCCAGCAGCACCCCAATCCCTCTCGGACTTAGCAATCAGCCCCAGCATTTT. It translates to CASSTPIPLGLSNQPQHF.

The V call is TRBV11-3, the J call TRBJ2-5, with 7 bases aligning to TRBD2. With V trimmed by 0 bases and J by 2 bases, 6 bases remained unmatched. Per the germline V gene, CDR1 is SGHNT and CDR2 is YENEEA. The CDR3 extends over 16 amino acids. This CDR3 is CASSLEGGGIQETQYF. The CDR3 DNA reads as TGTGCCAGCAGCTTAGAGGGGGGGGGAATACAAGAGACCCAGTACTTC. The variable domain in full, with the rest retrieved from reference TRBV11-3 and TRBJ2-5, is EAGVVQSPRYKIIEKKQPVAFWCNPISGHNTLYWYLQNLGQGPELLIRYENEEAVDDSQLPKDRFSAERLKGVDSTLKIQPAELGDSAVYLCASSLEGGGIQETQYFGPGTRLLVL.

This rearrangement joins TRBV7-9 to TRBJ2-3, with 12 bases fitting TRBD2. Germline assignment: CDR1 SEHNR and CDR2 FQNEAQ (reference sequence). The CDR3 is 15 amino acids. V was pared by 5 bases and J by 9 bases, with 9 bases of the junction left unmatched. The CDR3 DNA follows: TGTGCCAGCAGCGCCCGGACTAGCGGGGCTGGAACGCAGTATTTT. As protein: CASSARTSGAGTQYF.

The V call is TRBV7-2, the J call TRBJ1-2; the match to TRBD1 covers 7 bases. Germline values: CDR1 SGHTA, CDR2 FQGNSA. CDR3 length equals 14 residues. V lost 5 bases, J lost 10 bases, and 13 bases stayed unmatched. CDR3 loop: CASSPGTASGDYTF. The CDR3 DNA is TGTGCCAGCAGCCCCGGGACAGCCTCGGGCGACTACACCTTC.

The table lists this clone with a count of one. V is TRBV5-5 and J is TRBJ2-1, with 10 bases fitting TRBD1. Germline CDR1 reads SGHKS; CDR2 reads YYEKEE (reference sequence). This CDR3 contains 16 residues. The ends lost 3 bases at V and 9 bases at J; junction bases unmatched: 12. This chain's CDR3 is CASSYTGTGAGSEQFF. The CDR3 coding sequence is TGTGCCAGCAGCTACACCGGGACAGGGGCCGGGAGTGAGCAGTTCTTC.

This sequence joins TRBV6-1 and TRBJ1-1; TRBD1 agrees at 8 bases. This CDR3 is built from 19 residues. V was clipped by 3 bases and J by 0 bases; unmatched bases: 15. Per the germline V gene, CDR1 is MNHNS and CDR2 is SASEGT. DNA for the CDR3: TGTGCCAGCAGTGACCTTCAGGGGGCCCGGGCAGGATTGAACACTGAAGCTTTCTTT. It is translated as CASSDLQGARAGLNTEAFF.

Concerning this clone itself: At one end the junction does not follow the germline gene, possibly because of a read error. The chain employs TRBV7-9 and TRBJ2-6, with TRBD2 identical over 7 bases. Looked up from germline, CDR1 is SEHNR and CDR2 is FQNEAQ (reference sequence). This CDR3 is built from 14 residues. This chain's CDR3 is CASSFESGVNVLTF. DNA for the CDR3: TGTGCCAGCAGCTTCGAGAGCGGGGTCAACGTCCTGACTTTC.

The V gene is TRBV19, the J gene TRBJ2-5; a possible D gene is TRBD2 (6 bases). Germline CDR1 reads LNHDA; CDR2 reads SQIVND (reference sequence). The V and J ends lost 11 bases and 2 bases respectively, with 15 bases between them. The CDR3 spans 13 residues. Here the CDR3 reads CAGGSSAQETQYF. The CDR3 nucleotides are TGTGCCGGCGGCTCTAGCGCTCAAGAGACCCAGTACTTC.

The chain uses TRBV12-2 and TRBJ2-7; TRBD1 is the table's D call, not checked against the DNA. TRBV12-2 is tagged as a pseudogene. This CDR3 is 14 amino acids long. CDR3 DNA sequence: TGTGCAAGTCGCTTAAGACAGGTTCGATACGAGCAGTACTTC. Translation gives CASRLRQVRYEQYF.

The chain carries TRBV3-1 (or the pseudogene TRBV3-2) and TRBJ2-3, with TRBD1 as a possible D gene (7 bases). Trimming cost V 7 bases and J 5 bases, with 16 bases left between them. The CDR3 extends over 14 amino acids. Germline loops: CDR1 LGHDT, CDR2 YNNKEL (reference sequence). This CDR3 is CASTKAGGRDTQYF. The CDR3 nucleotides read TGTGCCAGCACTAAGGCAGGGGGGAGAGATACGCAGTATTTT.